The T cell receptor (beta chain) under discussion was sequenced for a study of Graves' ophthalmopathy and Graves' hyperthyroidism. Regarding the study as a whole: Stable hyperthyroidism and ophthalmopathy were told apart by a 13-signature model, which achieved about 88% sensitivity and 81.08% specificity.

This clonotype came up many times. The antigen is unknown. Likely a read error: the CDR3 ends without its conserved phenylalanine or tryptophan. Using RNA transcripts, the TCR beta CDR3 regions were amplified. An initial RT-PCR round employing HTBI primers preceded a second-round multiplex PCR. TCRdb reanalysed the multiplex PCR reads using MiXCR and keeps one entry per CDR3 protein. Here the sample spans under 250,000 distinct CDR3 sequences, around 30% being singletons. With V trimmed by 5 bases and J by 9 bases, 8 bases remained unmatched. Germline V CDR1 and CDR2: SGHAT, FQDESV (reference sequence). The CDR3 loop spans 13 amino acids.

The sequencing input was peripheral blood. The V and J genes are TRBV11-1 and TRBJ1-1; TRBD1 matches 8 bases. This clonotype was obtained from a man in his forties or fifties with Graves' ophthalmopathy. CDR3 sequence (DNA): TGTGCCAGCAGCGCTACAGGGGGGGCTCAAGCTTTCCTT. This translates into CASSATGGAQAFL.